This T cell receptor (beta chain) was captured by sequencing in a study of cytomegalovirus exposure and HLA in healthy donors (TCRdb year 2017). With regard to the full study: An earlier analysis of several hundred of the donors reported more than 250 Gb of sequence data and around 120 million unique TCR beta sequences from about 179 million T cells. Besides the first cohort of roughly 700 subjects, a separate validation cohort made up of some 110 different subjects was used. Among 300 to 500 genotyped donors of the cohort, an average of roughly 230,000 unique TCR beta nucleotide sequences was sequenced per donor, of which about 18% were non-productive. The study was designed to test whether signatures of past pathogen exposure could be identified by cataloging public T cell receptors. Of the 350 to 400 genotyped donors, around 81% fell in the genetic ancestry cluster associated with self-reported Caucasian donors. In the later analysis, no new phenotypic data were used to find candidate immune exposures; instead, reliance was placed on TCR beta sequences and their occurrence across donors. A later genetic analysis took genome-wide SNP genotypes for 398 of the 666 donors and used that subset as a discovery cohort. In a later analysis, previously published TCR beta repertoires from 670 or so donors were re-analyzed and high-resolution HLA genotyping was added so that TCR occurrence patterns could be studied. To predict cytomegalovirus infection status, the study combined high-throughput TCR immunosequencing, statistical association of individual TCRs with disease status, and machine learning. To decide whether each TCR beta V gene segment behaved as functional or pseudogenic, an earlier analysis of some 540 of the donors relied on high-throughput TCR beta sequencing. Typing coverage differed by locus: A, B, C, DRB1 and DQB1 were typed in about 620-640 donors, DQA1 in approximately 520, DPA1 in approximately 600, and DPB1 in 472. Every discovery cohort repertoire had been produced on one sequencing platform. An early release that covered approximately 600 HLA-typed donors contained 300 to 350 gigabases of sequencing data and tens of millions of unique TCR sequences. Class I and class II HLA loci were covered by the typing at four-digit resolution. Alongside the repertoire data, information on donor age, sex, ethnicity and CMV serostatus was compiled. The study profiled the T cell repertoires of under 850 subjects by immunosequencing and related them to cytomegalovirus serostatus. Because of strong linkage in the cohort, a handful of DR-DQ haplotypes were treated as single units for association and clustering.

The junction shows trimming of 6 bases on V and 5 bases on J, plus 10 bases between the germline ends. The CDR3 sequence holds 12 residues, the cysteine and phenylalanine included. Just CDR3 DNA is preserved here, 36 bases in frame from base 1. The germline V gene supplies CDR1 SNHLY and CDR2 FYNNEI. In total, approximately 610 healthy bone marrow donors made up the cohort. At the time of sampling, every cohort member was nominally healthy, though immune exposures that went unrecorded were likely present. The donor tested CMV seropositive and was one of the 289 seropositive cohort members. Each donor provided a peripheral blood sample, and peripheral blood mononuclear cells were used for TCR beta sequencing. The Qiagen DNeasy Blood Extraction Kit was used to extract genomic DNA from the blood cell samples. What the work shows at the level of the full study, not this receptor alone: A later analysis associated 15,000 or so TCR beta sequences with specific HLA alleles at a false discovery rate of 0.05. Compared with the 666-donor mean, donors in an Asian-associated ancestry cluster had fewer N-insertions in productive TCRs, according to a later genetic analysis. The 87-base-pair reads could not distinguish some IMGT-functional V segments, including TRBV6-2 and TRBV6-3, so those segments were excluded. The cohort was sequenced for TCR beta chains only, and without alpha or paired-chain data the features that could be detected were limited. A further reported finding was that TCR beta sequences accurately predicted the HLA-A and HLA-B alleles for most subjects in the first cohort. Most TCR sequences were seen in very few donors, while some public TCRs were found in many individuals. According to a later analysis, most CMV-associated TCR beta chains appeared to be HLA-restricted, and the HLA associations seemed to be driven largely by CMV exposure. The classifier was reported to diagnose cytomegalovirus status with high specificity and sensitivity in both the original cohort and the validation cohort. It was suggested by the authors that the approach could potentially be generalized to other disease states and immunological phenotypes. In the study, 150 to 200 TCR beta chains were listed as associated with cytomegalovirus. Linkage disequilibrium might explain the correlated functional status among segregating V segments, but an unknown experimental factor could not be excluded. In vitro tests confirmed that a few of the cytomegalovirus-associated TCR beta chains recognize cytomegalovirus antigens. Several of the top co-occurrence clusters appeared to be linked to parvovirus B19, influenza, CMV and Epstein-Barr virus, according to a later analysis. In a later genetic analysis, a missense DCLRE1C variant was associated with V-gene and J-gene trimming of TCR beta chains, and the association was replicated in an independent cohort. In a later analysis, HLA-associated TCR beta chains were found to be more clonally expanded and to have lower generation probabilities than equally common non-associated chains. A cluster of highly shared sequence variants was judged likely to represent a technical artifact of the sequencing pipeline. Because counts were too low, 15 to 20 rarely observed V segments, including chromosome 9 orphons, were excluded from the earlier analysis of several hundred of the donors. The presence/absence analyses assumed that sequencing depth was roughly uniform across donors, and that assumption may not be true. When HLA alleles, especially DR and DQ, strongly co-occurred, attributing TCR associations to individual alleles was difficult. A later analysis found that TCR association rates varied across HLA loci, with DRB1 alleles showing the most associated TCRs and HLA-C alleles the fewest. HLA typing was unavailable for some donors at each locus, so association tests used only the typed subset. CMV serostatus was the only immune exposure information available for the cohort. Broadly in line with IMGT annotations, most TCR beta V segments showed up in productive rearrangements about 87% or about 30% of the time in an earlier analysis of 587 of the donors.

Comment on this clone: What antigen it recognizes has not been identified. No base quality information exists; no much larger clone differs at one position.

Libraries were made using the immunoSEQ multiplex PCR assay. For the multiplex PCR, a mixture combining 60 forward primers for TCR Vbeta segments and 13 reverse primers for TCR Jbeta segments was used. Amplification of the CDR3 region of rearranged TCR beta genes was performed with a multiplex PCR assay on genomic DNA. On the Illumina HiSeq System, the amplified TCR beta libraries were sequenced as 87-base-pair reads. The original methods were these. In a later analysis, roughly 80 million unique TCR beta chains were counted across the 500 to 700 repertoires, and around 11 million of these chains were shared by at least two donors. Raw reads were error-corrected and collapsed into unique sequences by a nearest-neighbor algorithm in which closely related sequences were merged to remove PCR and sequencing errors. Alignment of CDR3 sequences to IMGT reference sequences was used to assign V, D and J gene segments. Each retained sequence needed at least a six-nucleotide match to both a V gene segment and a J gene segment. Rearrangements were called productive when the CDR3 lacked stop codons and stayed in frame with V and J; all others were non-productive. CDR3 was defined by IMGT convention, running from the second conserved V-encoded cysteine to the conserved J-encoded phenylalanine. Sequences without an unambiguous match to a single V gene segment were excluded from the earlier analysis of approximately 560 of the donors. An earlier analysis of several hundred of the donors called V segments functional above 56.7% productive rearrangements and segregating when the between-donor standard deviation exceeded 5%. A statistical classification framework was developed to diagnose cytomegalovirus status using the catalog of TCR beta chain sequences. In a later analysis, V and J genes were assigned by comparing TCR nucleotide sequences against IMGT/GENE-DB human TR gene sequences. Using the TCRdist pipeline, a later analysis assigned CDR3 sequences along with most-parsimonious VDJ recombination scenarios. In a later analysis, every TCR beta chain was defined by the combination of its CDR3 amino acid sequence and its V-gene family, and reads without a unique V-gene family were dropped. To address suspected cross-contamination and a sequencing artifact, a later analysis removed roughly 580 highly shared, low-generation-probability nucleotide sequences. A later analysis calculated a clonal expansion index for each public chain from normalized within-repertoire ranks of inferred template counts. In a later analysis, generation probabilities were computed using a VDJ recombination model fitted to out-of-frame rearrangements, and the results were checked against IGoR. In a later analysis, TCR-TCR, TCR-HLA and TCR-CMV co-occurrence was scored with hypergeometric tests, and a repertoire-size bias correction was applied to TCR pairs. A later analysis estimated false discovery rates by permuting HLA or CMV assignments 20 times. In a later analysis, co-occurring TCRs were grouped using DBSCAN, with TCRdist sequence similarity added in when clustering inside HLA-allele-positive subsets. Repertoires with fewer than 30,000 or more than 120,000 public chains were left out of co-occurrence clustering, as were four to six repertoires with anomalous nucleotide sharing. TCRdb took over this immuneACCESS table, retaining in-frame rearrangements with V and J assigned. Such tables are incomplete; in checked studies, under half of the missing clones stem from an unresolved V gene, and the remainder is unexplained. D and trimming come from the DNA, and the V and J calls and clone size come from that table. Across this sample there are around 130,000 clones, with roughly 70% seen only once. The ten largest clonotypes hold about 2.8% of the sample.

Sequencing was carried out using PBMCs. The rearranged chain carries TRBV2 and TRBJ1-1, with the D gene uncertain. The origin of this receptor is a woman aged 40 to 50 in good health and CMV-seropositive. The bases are TGTGCCAGCAGATTGGCGGTGACTGAAGCTTTCTTT. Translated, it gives CASRLAVTEAFF.